This TCR beta chain was captured in a study of blood T cell repertoires in COVID-19. Overall study: PBMCs, B-cell-depleted T cells, or T cells were the source of the cDNA or gDNA that made up the material.

This CDR3 comprises 14 residues. V was pared by 1 base and J by 1 base, with 8 bases between. Germline lookup yields CDR1 SGHRS and CDR2 YFSETQ. The method was immunoSEQ multiplex PCR; TCRdb's version includes in-frame clones alone and lacks a portion of them. The table has about 230,000 clones, around 83% seen once; the top ten hold roughly 7.8%. J is TRBJ1-1 and V is TRBV5-1, with D possibly TRBD1 on 6 matching bases. This TCR derives from a man aged 35 to 55 with active or convalescent COVID-19. Sequenced input: peripheral blood. The CDR3 loop reads CASSLTGSNTEAFF. The CDR3 DNA is TGCGCCAGCAGCTTGACAGGGTCGAACACTGAAGCTTTCTTT.